This entry lists 21 T cell receptor beta chains sequenced from one sample in a study of CD8 T cells in ankylosing spondylitis. TCRdb used MiXCR to reprocess the 5' RACE reads, holding one entry per CDR3 protein. The sample holds approximately 350,000 distinct CDR3 sequences, around 15% seen once. Material: blood, either unsorted or a sorted T cell fraction (not recorded which). Receptors were obtained from a male donor with ankylosing spondylitis or in good health (not recorded which).

V usage is TRBV4-1 and J usage is TRBJ1-1, with a weak D call TRBD1 (6 bases). The germline V gene encodes CDR1 MGHRA and CDR2 YSYEKL. The CDR3 loop spans 15 amino acids. Trimming stripped 0 bases from V and 4 bases from J, with 12 bases between. In nucleotides, the CDR3 is TGCGCCAGCAGCCAAGATGTCGCGGGGGCCACTGAAGCTTTCTTT. As protein: CASSQDVAGATEAFF.

This clonotype came up a few times. The chain has TRBV25-1 and TRBJ1-1, with 7 bases identical to TRBD1. Germline loops: CDR1 MGHDK, CDR2 SYGVNS. The V and J ends lost 9 bases and 0 bases, in that order; junction bases with no gene match: 19. CDR3 length: 18 amino acids. The DNA of the CDR3 is TGTGCCAGTTCACGAGGACAGGACCTTAATTTCATGAACACTGAAGCTTTCTTT. Its translation is CASSRGQDLNFMNTEAFF.

This clonotype was seen a handful of times. This sequence joins TRBV5-1 and TRBJ2-5, with D hard to call. Trimming cost V 4 bases and J 5 bases, with 12 bases left between them. This CDR3 is 13 amino acids long. Germline assignment: CDR1 SGHRS and CDR2 YFSETQ. The CDR3, as DNA: TGCGCCAGCAGCCGACCCGGAGAGGAGACCCAGTACTTC. This codes for CASSRPGEETQYF.

This clonotype was picked up a small number of times. The chain recombines TRBV11-2 with TRBJ1-5; D remains unclear. The V and J ends lost 0 bases and 2 bases respectively, with 8 bases between them. This CDR3 spans 15 amino acids. In germline, CDR1 is SGHAT, CDR2 FQNNGV. CDR3 nucleotide sequence: TGTGCCAGCAGCTTAGATCTCGGGGGCAATCAGCCCCAGCATTTT. This codes for CASSLDLGGNQPQHF.

This clonotype turned up a few times. CDR3 loop: CASRGTTVGEKLFF. DNA for the CDR3: TGTGCCAGCAGGGGGACTACGGTGGGGGAAAAACTGTTTTTT. The chain carries TRBV12-3 or TRBV12-4 and TRBJ1-4, with a weak D call TRBD1 (5 bases). The CDR3 is 14 residues long. Deletions cut 6 bases from V and 8 bases from J, with 16 bases between.

This clonotype was seen many times. The rearrangement joins TRBV27 to TRBJ2-7; D call uncertain. The CDR3 consists of 13 residues. Germline-derived CDR1 and CDR2 are MNHEY and SMNVEV (reference sequence). Trimming pared 1 base from V and 7 bases from J, leaving 11 bases between. The CDR3 region has the DNA TGTGCCAGCAGTTTATTAAGGTTTCTGGAGCAGTACTTC. Protein: CASSLLRFLEQYF.

This clonotype was picked up a small number of times. The CDR3 nucleotides are TGTGCCAGCAGCGTAGGCGGGTTTGGAGGGAACACTGAAGCTTTCTTT. Translated, it gives CASSVGGFGGNTEAFF. This sequence joins TRBV9 and TRBJ1-1; D is unresolved. The germline V and J ends were trimmed by 0 bases and 1 base, with 13 bases remaining between them. Germline CDR1 is SGDLS and CDR2 is YYNGEE. The CDR3 runs to 16 residues. Full variable domain (missing parts from reference TRBV9 and TRBJ1-1): DSGVTQTPKHLITATGQRVTLRCSPRSGDLSVYWYQQSLDQGLQFLIQYYNGEERAKGNILERFSAQQFPDLHSELNLSSLELGDSALYFCASSVGGFGGNTEAFFGQGTRLTVV.

This clonotype has a handful of counts. The V and J genes are TRBV3-1 and TRBJ1-2; D may be TRBD1 (5 bases). V lost 4 bases, J lost 0 bases, and 18 bases lay in between. This CDR3 has 17 amino acids. From germline, CDR1 is LGHDT and CDR2 YNNKEL (reference sequence). This chain's CDR3 is CASSPRGVGLANYGYTF. CDR3 DNA: TGTGCCAGCAGCCCCCGGGGCGTCGGATTAGCTAACTATGGCTACACCTTC.

This clonotype was recorded many times. The J gene is TRBJ2-1, the V gene TRBV29-1; 12 nucleotides align to TRBD2. V was clipped by 4 bases and J by 6 bases; unmatched bases: 4. CDR1 and CDR2 from the germline V gene are SQVTM and ANQGSEA. The CDR3 extends over 14 amino acids. The CDR3 protein is CSVAKTSGSNEQFF. The DNA for the CDR3 is TGCAGCGTTGCCAAGACTAGCGGGAGCAATGAGCAGTTCTTC.

The sample holds a few counts of this clonotype. The rearrangement joins TRBV5-1 to TRBJ2-2; D is unresolved. V shed 4 bases and J shed 5 bases, with 21 bases lying between them. Germline V gene lookup returns CDR1 SGHRS and CDR2 YFSETQ. The CDR3 contains 17 residues. The CDR3 region has the DNA TGCGCCAGCAGCCCCGGACGCCTTTCTCTGGGAACCGGGGAGCTGTTTTTT. It yields the protein CASSPGRLSLGTGELFF.

This clonotype came up a few times. CDR3 residues: CASSLDKRFTDTQYF. For the CDR3, the DNA is TGCGCCAGCAGCTTGGATAAGCGGTTCACAGATACGCAGTATTTT. The gene calls are TRBV5-1 and TRBJ2-3; D might be TRBD2 (5 bases). The CDR3 totals 15 residues. Trimming shortened V by 0 bases and J by 2 bases, and 10 bases separated the two germline ends. Germline V lookup: CDR1 SGHRS, CDR2 YFSETQ.

The rearrangement joins TRBV27 to TRBJ2-7; TRBD2 agrees at 8 bases. This CDR3 has 15 amino acids. CDR1 and CDR2 from the germline V gene are MNHEY and SMNVEV (reference sequence). The trim removed 3 bases at V and 3 bases at J, leaving 7 bases unmatched. CDR3 in DNA: TGTGCCAGCAGTTTCGGGCGGGGGGCTAGCTACGAGCAGTACTTC. It codes for CASSFGRGASYEQYF.

This clonotype was seen just once. The V gene is TRBV6-1, the J gene TRBJ1-1; no definite D call. CDR3 length equals 13 residues. Germline V gene data show CDR1 as MNHNS and CDR2 as SASEGT. Trimming pared 4 bases from V and 2 bases from J, leaving 8 bases between. In nucleotides, the CDR3 is TGTGCCAGCAGTGGGCATACTAACACTGAAGCTTTCTTT. It codes for CASSGHTNTEAFF.

The chain joins TRBV6-5 to TRBJ2-7; weak D call: TRBD1 (6 bases). V was shortened by 0 bases and J by 6 bases, with 12 bases between the two germline ends. This CDR3 has 14 residues. Per germline, CDR1 MNHEY and CDR2 SVGAGI. In nucleotides, the CDR3 is TGTGCCAGCAGTTACTCGTCCCTACAGGGCGAGCAGTACTTC. This sequence encodes CASSYSSLQGEQYF.

This clonotype was counted only a few times. This chain joins TRBV6-1 and TRBJ2-2; D is perhaps TRBD2 (7 bases). In germline, CDR1 is MNHNS, CDR2 SASEGT. V was shortened by 10 bases and J by 7 bases, with 22 bases between the two germline ends. CDR3 length: 15 amino acids. The CDR3 loop is CATMKGGVYNGELFF. The CDR3 region has the DNA TGTGCCACTATGAAAGGGGGGGTTTACAACGGGGAGCTGTTTTTT.

V gene TRBV16 combines with J gene TRBJ2-7, with D possibly called TRBD1 or TRBD2 (5 bases each). Deletions cut 0 bases from V and 2 bases from J, with 11 bases between. The CDR3 loop spans 15 amino acids. CDR1 is KGHSY, CDR2 FQNENV, per germline. This chain's CDR3 is CASSQSGAGTYEQYF. The CDR3, as DNA: TGTGCCAGCAGCCAATCCGGGGCAGGCACCTACGAGCAGTACTTC.

The rearrangement uses TRBV6-1 and TRBJ2-1, with TRBD2 identical over 7 bases. Germline values: CDR1 MNHNS, CDR2 SASEGT. J lost 7 bases, V lost 7 bases, and 16 bases had no gene match. The CDR3 spans 16 residues. The CDR3 loop reads CASTKLGTIPLNEQFF. Here the CDR3 DNA reads TGTGCCAGCACTAAACTCGGGACTATACCGCTGAATGAGCAGTTCTTC.

This clonotype has just one count. The chain has TRBV5-1 and TRBJ2-4, with TRBD1 matching over 8 bases. J lost 2 bases, V lost 4 bases, and 5 bases had no gene match. CDR3 size: 15 residues. The V gene's germline CDR1 is SGHRS and CDR2 YFSETQ. The CDR3 region is CASSPGGATKNIQYF. The CDR3 DNA is TGCGCCAGCAGCCCAGGGGGCGCAACCAAAAACATTCAGTACTTC.

This clonotype was counted only a few times. This chain's CDR3 is CASSQRPGSGRTEAFF. CDR3 coding DNA: TGCGCCAGCAGCCAACGACCCGGCTCCGGTCGCACTGAAGCTTTCTTT. V usage is TRBV4-1 and J usage is TRBJ1-1; no firm D call. The germline CDR1 and CDR2 sequences are MGHRA and YSYEKL. Trimming shortened V by 2 bases and J by 4 bases, and 17 bases separated the two germline ends. This CDR3 contains 16 residues.

This clonotype showed up many times. The chain joins TRBV7-8 to TRBJ1-3, with D hard to call. The CDR3 contains 13 residues. CDR1 is SGHVS, CDR2 FQNEAQ, per germline. Trimming removed 11 bases at V and 0 bases at J, with 11 bases between. CDR3 sequence (DNA): TGTGCCGGGTCCTCCCACTCTGGAAACACCATATATTTT. Protein product: CAGSSHSGNTIYF.

This clonotype was seen at least ten times. V and J are TRBV12-3 or TRBV12-4 and TRBJ1-4; 12 bases line up with TRBD1. The CDR3 totals 15 residues. The V gene end was trimmed by 3 bases and the J gene end by 8 bases; junction bases not matched to a gene: 4. The CDR3 loop reads CASSLGGQGAEKLFF. In DNA form, the CDR3 reads TGTGCCAGCAGTTTGGGGGGACAGGGGGCGGAAAAACTGTTTTTT.